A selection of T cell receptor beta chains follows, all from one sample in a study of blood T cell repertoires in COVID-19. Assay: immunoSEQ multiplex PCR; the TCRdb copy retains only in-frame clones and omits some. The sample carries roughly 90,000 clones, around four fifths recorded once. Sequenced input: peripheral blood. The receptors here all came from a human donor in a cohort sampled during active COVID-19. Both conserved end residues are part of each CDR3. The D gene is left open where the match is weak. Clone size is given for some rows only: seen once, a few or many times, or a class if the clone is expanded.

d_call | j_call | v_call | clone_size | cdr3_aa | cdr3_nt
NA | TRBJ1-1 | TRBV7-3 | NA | CASSLERNTEAFF | TGTGCCAGCAGCTTAGAGAGGAACACTGAAGCTTTCTTT
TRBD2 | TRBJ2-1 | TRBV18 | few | CASSPRERGSSYNEQFF | TGTGCCAGCTCACCACGGGAGCGGGGGAGCTCCTACAATGAGCAGTTCTTC
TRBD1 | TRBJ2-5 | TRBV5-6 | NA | CASSLAGGGPQETQYF | TGTGCCAGCAGCTTGGCAGGGGGCGGTCCCCAAGAGACCCAGTACTTC
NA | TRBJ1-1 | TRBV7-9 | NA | CASSTTVNTEAFF | TGTGCCAGCAGCACGACTGTGAACACTGAAGCTTTCTTT
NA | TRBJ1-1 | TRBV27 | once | CASTRAMNTEAFF | TGTGCCAGCACGCGGGCTATGAACACTGAAGCTTTCTTT
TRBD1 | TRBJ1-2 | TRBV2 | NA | CASRPGQTNYGYTF | TGTGCCAGCAGGCCGGGACAGACTAACTATGGCTACACCTTC
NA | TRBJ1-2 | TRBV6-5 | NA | CASSYQGGGYTF | TGTGCCAGCAGTTACCAGGGCGGTGGCTACACCTTC
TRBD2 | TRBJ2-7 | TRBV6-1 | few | CASSDLRTSAYEQYF | TGTGCCAGCAGTGACCTCAGGACTAGCGCCTACGAGCAGTACTTC
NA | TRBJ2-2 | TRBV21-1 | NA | CASSKWGQGPSGRAGNTGELFF | TGTGCCAGCAGCAAATGGGGACAGGGACCTAGCGGGAGGGCGGGGAACACCGGGGAGCTGTTTTTT
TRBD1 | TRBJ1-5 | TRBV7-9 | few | CASSPGQENQPQHF | TGTGCCAGCAGCCCGGGACAGGAAAATCAGCCCCAGCATTTT
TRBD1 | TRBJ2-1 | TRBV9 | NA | CASSSDRVYSYNEQFF | TGTGCCAGCAGCTCGGACAGGGTCTACTCCTACAATGAGCAGTTCTTC
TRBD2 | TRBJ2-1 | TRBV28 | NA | CASSRGLVQFF | TGTGCCAGCAGCCGGGGACTAGTGCAGTTCTTC
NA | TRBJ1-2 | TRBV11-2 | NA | CASSLSRWAAYGYTF | TGTGCCAGCAGCTTAAGTCGGTGGGCAGCCTATGGCTACACCTTC
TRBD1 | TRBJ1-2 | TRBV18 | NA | CASSPTGQGQKVSGYTF | TGTGCCAGCTCACCAACGGGACAGGGCCAAAAGGTCTCTGGCTACACCTTC
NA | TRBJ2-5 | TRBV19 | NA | CASSIRGLQTQYF | TGTGCCAGTAGTATACGGGGGTTACAGACCCAGTACTTC
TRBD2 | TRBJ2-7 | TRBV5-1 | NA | CASSWAGLMGDEQYF | TGCGCCAGCAGCTGGGCGGGACTAATGGGAGACGAGCAGTACTTC
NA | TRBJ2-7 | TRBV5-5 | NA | CASSLQVSSYEQYF | TGTGCCAGCAGCTTACAGGTGAGCTCCTACGAGCAGTACTTC
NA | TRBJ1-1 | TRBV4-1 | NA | CASSQDTGGLTEAFF | TGCGCCAGCAGCCAAGATACGGGGGGGCTCACTGAAGCTTTCTTT
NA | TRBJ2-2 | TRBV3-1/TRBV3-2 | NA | CASRGRELFF | TGTGCCAGCAGGGGCAGGGAGCTGTTTTTT
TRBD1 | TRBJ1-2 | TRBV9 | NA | CASAAGTGFYGYTF | TGTGCCAGCGCGGCTGGGACAGGGTTCTATGGCTACACCTTC
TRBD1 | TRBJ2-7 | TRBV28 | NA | CASSWAVLTGSPEQYF | TGTGCCAGCAGTTGGGCAGTTCTGACAGGGTCCCCCGAGCAGTACTTC
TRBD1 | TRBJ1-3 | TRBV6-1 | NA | CASSGTGRFSGNTIYF | TGTGCCAGCAGTGGGACAGGGAGGTTCTCTGGAAACACCATATATTTT